This T cell receptor (beta chain) is drawn from a study of radiotherapy plus CTLA-4 blockade in lung cancer. Study details: Disease control was seen in 30% to 35% of patients, objective responses in about 19%.

The CDR3 has 12 amino acids. Germline CDR1 and CDR2: MDHEN and SYDVKM. This clone ranks as medium-sized. Its target is unknown. A junction end diverges from the germline sequence, so it may reflect a read error. Whole-study results and caveats: The best prediction of response reportedly came from early blood T cell clone dynamics, with interferon-beta. TCR clones originating in tumors grew in number in blood after radiotherapy plus ipilimumab.

Data came from immunoSEQ multiplex PCR; TCRdb stores just in-frame clones and leaves some out. The table shows approximately 52,000 clones, with 65% to 85% occurring only once. CTLA-4 blockade using ipilimumab, together with focal radiation, was received by patients with chemo-refractory metastatic non-small-cell lung cancer. Source: peripheral blood, taken from a patient treated with radiotherapy plus ipilimumab. This TCR derives from a human donor with non-small cell lung cancer whose response to radiotherapy plus ipilimumab could not be evaluated. The chain is built from TRBV28 and TRBJ1-1, with TRBD1 identical over 11 bases. DNA for the CDR3: TGTGCCAGCAGTTTCCCCGGACAGGGGGCGAGATTT. Encoded protein: CASSFPGQGARF.